These 28 T cell receptor beta chains came from one sample sequenced in a study of OX40 agonist ivuxolimab in advanced cancers. This table comes from immunoSEQ multiplex PCR, and its TCRdb copy is limited to in-frame clones, with some not included. The sample lists 50,000 to 65,000 clones, roughly 82% occurring once. Material: CD4+ or CD8+ T cells sorted from blood, obtained in a trial of the OX40 agonist ivuxolimab. These receptors were taken from an adult with an advanced solid tumor such as melanoma, head and neck, liver or kidney cancer.

The chain couples TRBV5-1 to TRBJ1-4; TRBD1 matches at 9 bases. Trimming removed 4 bases from V and 7 bases from J; junction bases left unmatched: 14. The CDR3 runs to 17 residues. Germline V lookup: CDR1 SGHRS, CDR2 YFSETQ. As DNA, the CDR3 is TGCGCCAGCAGCCCTATGGGACAGGGTGTCGGTAGTGAAAAACTGTTTTTT. Amino acid sequence: CASSPMGQGVGSEKLFF.

The chain carries TRBV19 and TRBJ1-5, with TRBD1 matching over 8 bases. Germline trimming cut 5 bases from V and 4 bases from J; bases unmatched to any gene: 4. This CDR3 is built from 14 residues. Looked up from germline, CDR1 is LNHDA and CDR2 is SQIVND (reference sequence). The CDR3 here is CASSPRTGNQPQHF. CDR3 coding DNA: TGTGCCAGTAGTCCCCGGACAGGGAATCAGCCCCAGCATTTT.

V gene TRBV18 combines with J gene TRBJ2-3, with 9 nucleotides matching TRBD2. The CDR3 is 15 residues long. Germline loops: CDR1 KGHSH, CDR2 LQKENI. The ends lost 2 bases at V and 6 bases at J; junction bases unmatched: 6. In nucleotides, the CDR3 is TGTGCCAGCTCACCAACGCGGGGGGGCCACGATACGCAGTATTTT. Encoded protein: CASSPTRGGHDTQYF.

The chain is built from TRBV2 and TRBJ1-3, with TRBD1 as a possible D gene (5 bases). From germline, CDR1 is SNHLY and CDR2 FYNNEI. Trimming cost V 4 bases and J 2 bases, with 9 bases left between them. This CDR3 has 14 residues. CDR3 nucleotides: TGTGCCAGCAGTGGGGACGGCGCTGGAAACACCATATATTTT. This encodes CASSGDGAGNTIYF.

This sequence joins TRBV4-3 and TRBJ1-2; D remains ambiguous. Trimming cost V 4 bases and J 4 bases, with 13 bases left between them. CDR3 length: 14 amino acids. The germline gives CDR1 LGHNA, CDR2 YSLEER. The CDR3 loop reads CASSRGDTPYGYTF. In DNA, the CDR3 is TGCGCCAGCAGCCGAGGCGATACCCCCTATGGCTACACCTTC.

The chain carries TRBV6-5 and TRBJ2-1; D may match TRBD1 or TRBD2 (5 bases each). Trimming cost V 6 bases and J 4 bases, with 16 bases left between them. Germline V CDR1 and CDR2: MNHEY, SVGAGI. This CDR3 region has 15 residues. The CDR3 loop reads CASRRTGTPYNEQFF. CDR3 nucleotide sequence: TGTGCCAGCAGGCGAACCGGGACCCCATACAATGAGCAGTTCTTC.

V gene TRBV4-1 combines with J gene TRBJ2-1, with D possibly matching TRBD1 (6 bases). CDR3 length: 16 amino acids. Trimming pared 1 base from V and 2 bases from J, leaving 12 bases between. The germline gives CDR1 MGHRA, CDR2 YSYEKL. CDR3 coding DNA: TGCGCCAGCAGCCAAGCCCAAGGGGGAACCTACAATGAGCAGTTCTTC. As protein: CASSQAQGGTYNEQFF.

This clone was observed a single time. The rearrangement joins TRBV7-9 to TRBJ2-3, with TRBD1 matching over 7 bases. J lost 3 bases, V lost 3 bases, and 0 bases had no gene match. Germline CDR1 is SEHNR and CDR2 is FQNEAQ (reference sequence). The CDR3 spans 13 residues. The CDR3 loop is CASSLTGTDTQYF. Here the CDR3 DNA reads TGTGCCAGCAGCTTGACAGGGACAGATACGCAGTATTTT. The entire variable domain, with the rest obtained from reference TRBV7-9 and TRBJ2-3, is as follows: DTGVSQNPRHKITKRGQNVTFRCDPISEHNRLYWYRQTLGQGPEFLTYFQNEAQLEKSRLLSDRFSAERPKGSFSTLEIQRTEQGDSAMYLCASSLTGTDTQYFGPGTRLTVL.

J is TRBJ2-5 and V is TRBV11-2; 8 positions match TRBD2. CDR1 is SGHAT and CDR2 is FQNNGV in the germline V gene. The J segment lost 0 bases and the V segment lost 1 base, leaving 7 bases of the junction unmatched. The CDR3 runs to 17 residues. CDR3 amino acids: CASSLAGGHGYQETQYF. CDR3 sequence (DNA): TGTGCCAGCAGCTTAGCGGGGGGGCATGGGTACCAAGAGACCCAGTACTTC. Supplemented by reference TRBV11-2 and TRBJ2-5, the full variable domain reads EAGVAQSPRYKIIEKRQSVAFWCNPISGHATLYWYQQILGQGPKLLIQFQNNGVVDDSQLPKDRFSAERLKGVDSTLKIQPAKLEDSAVYLCASSLAGGHGYQETQYFGPGTRLLVL.

V gene TRBV19 combines with J gene TRBJ2-3; 8 nucleotides agree with TRBD2. The CDR3 is made up of 15 amino acids. Germline V gene data show CDR1 as LNHDA and CDR2 as SQIVND (reference sequence). Unmatched junction bases numbered 6, after V lost 4 bases and J lost 3 bases. The CDR3 loop reads CASSNPSGLTDTQYF. In DNA form, the CDR3 reads TGTGCCAGTAGTAACCCTAGCGGGTTAACAGATACGCAGTATTTT.

The chain combines TRBV5-4 with TRBJ2-1; 8 bases are shared with TRBD2. The germline gives CDR1 SGHNT, CDR2 YYREEE (reference sequence). Germline trimming cut 4 bases from V and 6 bases from J; bases unmatched to any gene: 12. This CDR3 has 16 amino acids. CDR3 amino acids: CASSGGFGGASNEQFF. CDR3 nucleotide sequence: TGTGCCAGCAGCGGAGGGTTCGGGGGGGCCTCCAATGAGCAGTTCTTC.

The CDR3 DNA follows: TGTGCCAGCTCTCGGGACACTAATGAAAAACTGTTTTTT. Residues: CASSRDTNEKLFF. This sequence joins TRBV18 and TRBJ1-4, with a weak D call TRBD1 (5 bases). Germline V gene lookup returns CDR1 KGHSH and CDR2 LQKENI. Trimming pared 6 bases from V and 2 bases from J, leaving 7 bases between. This CDR3 is 13 amino acids long. Full variable domain (missing parts from reference TRBV18 and TRBJ1-4): NAGVMQNPRHLVRRRGQEARLRCSPMKGHSHVYWYRQLPEEGLKFMVYLQKENIIDESGMPKERFSAEFPKEGPSILRIQQVVRGDSAAYFCASSRDTNEKLFFGSGTQLSVL.

The chain has TRBV5-4 and TRBJ2-3, with 9 bases fitting TRBD2. The CDR3 loop spans 15 amino acids. V lost 1 base, J lost 1 base, and 1 base stayed unmatched. CDR1 and CDR2 (germline): SGHNT, YYREEE (reference sequence). CDR3 sequence reads: CASSLRLAGTDTQYF. The CDR3 DNA is TGTGCCAGCAGCTTGAGACTAGCGGGCACAGATACGCAGTATTTT.

The V and J genes are TRBV28 and TRBJ2-1; 7 bases line up with TRBD1. This CDR3 spans 14 amino acids. V trimming: 6 bases; J trimming: 7 bases; junction bases outside the gene matches: 9. Germline CDR1 and CDR2: MDHEN and SYDVKM. Written as DNA, the CDR3 is TGTGCCAGCAGCTCAAAAGGGGGCTGGAATGAGCAGTTCTTC. Amino acids: CASSSKGGWNEQFF.

This clone turned up a few times. The chain has TRBV6-5 and TRBJ1-5; 8 nucleotides align to TRBD1. V was pared by 2 bases and J by 7 bases, with 7 bases of the junction left unmatched. Germline V lookup: CDR1 MNHEY, CDR2 SVGAGI. This CDR3 has 15 amino acids. DNA for the CDR3: TGTGCCAGCAGTTACGGGACAGGTAGGGACCAGCCCCAGCATTTT. Translating it yields CASSYGTGRDQPQHF.

The chain carries TRBV7-2 and TRBJ2-1, with 9 bases identical to TRBD2. The CDR3 spans 16 residues. With 4 bases clipped from V and 4 bases from J, the junction kept 8 bases outside the gene matches. Looked up from germline, CDR1 is SGHTA and CDR2 is FQGNSA. The CDR3 DNA sequence: TGTGCCAGCAGCTCCCCTCCGACTAGCGGATACAATGAGCAGTTCTTC. Translated: CASSSPPTSGYNEQFF.

The chain employs TRBV6-5 and TRBJ2-3; D remains unclear. The CDR3 has 14 amino acids. Trimming pared 5 bases from V and 2 bases from J, leaving 11 bases between. The V gene's germline CDR1 is MNHEY and CDR2 SVGAGI. CDR3 nucleotide sequence: TGTGCCAGCAGTGAAATGGCAGTCACAGATACGCAGTATTTT. It specifies CASSEMAVTDTQYF.

A few counts support this clone. V is TRBV5-1 and J is TRBJ2-1; 9 bases match TRBD1. From germline, CDR1 is SGHRS and CDR2 YFSETQ. Unmatched junction bases numbered 9, after V lost 4 bases and J lost 7 bases. This CDR3 contains 15 residues. The CDR3 DNA follows: TGCGCCAGCAGCCCGGACCGACAGGGGGGGAATGAGCAGTTCTTC. Translation: CASSPDRQGGNEQFF.

This clone showed up just once. V gene TRBV5-4 combines with J gene TRBJ2-1; 8 positions agree with TRBD2. Germline CDR1 reads SGHNT; CDR2 reads YYREEE (reference sequence). V dropped 3 bases and J dropped 1; count of bases not matched to a gene: 6. The CDR3 is 16 amino acids. The CDR3 DNA reads as TGTGCCAGCAGCTCGGGAGGGGGATGGTCCTACAATGAGCAGTTCTTC. Translation: CASSSGGGWSYNEQFF. The complete variable domain, with remaining parts taken from reference TRBV5-4 and TRBJ2-1, reads ETGVTQSPTHLIKTRGQQVTLRCSSQSGHNTVSWYQQALGQGPQFIFQYYREEENGRGNFPPRFSGLQFPNYSSELNVNALELDDSALYLCASSSGGGWSYNEQFFGPGTRLTVL.

The rearrangement uses TRBV5-1 and TRBJ2-3, with a weak D call TRBD2 (5 bases). Germline V gives CDR1 SGHRS, CDR2 YFSETQ. Trimming took 2 bases from V and 0 from J, leaving 7 bases between them. The CDR3 extends over 14 amino acids. The CDR3 DNA reads TGCGCCAGCAGCTTTAGCGAGAGCACAGATACGCAGTATTTT. This sequence encodes CASSFSESTDTQYF. Full variable domain (remainder filled in from reference TRBV5-1 and TRBJ2-3): KAGVTQTPRYLIKTRGQQVTLSCSPISGHRSVSWYQQTPGQGLQFLFEYFSETQRNKGNFPGRFSGRQFSNSRSEMNVSTLELGDSALYLCASSFSESTDTQYFGPGTRLTVL.

The genes are TRBV11-3 and TRBJ2-3; D is unclear. The CDR3 consists of 13 residues. The germline V and J ends were trimmed by 5 bases and 5 bases, with 11 bases remaining between them. The V gene's germline CDR1 is SGHNT and CDR2 YENEEA. CDR3 coding DNA: TGTGCCAGCAGCCTACTTGTAGAAGATACGCAGTATTTT. Its translation: CASSLLVEDTQYF.

This clone was counted only a few times. This chain uses TRBV19 with TRBJ1-1; TRBD1 might be the D (5 bases). V lost 8 bases and J 4 bases, leaving 17 bases between the germline ends. Germline-derived CDR1 and CDR2 are LNHDA and SQIVND (reference sequence). This CDR3 region has 14 residues. CDR3 sequence reads: CASRLGRESTEAFF. In DNA, the CDR3 is TGTGCCAGTCGTCTGGGCAGGGAGAGCACTGAAGCTTTCTTT. Full variable domain (outside the CDR3, taken from reference TRBV19 and TRBJ1-1): DGGITQSPKYLFRKEGQNVTLSCEQNLNHDAMYWYRQDPGQGLRLIYYSQIVNDFQKGDIAEGYSVSREKKESFPLTVTSAQKNPTAFYLCASRLGRESTEAFFGQGTRLTVV.

The chain employs TRBV7-8 and TRBJ2-7; D remains ambiguous. From germline, CDR1 is SGHVS and CDR2 FQNEAQ. The germline V and J ends were trimmed by 1 base and 4 bases, with 8 bases remaining between them. There are 13 residues in the CDR3. The CDR3 coding sequence is TGTGCCAGCAGCTTAGAGGTGCGGTACGAGCAGTACTTC. Translated, it gives CASSLEVRYEQYF. Filled out from reference TRBV7-8 and TRBJ2-7, the complete variable domain reads GAGVSQSPRYKVAKRGQDVALRCDPISGHVSLFWYQQALGQGPEFLTYFQNEAQLDKSGLPSDRFFAERPEGSVSTLKIQRTQQEDSAVYLCASSLEVRYEQYFGPGTRLTVT.

The J gene is TRBJ2-1, the V gene TRBV19, with 7 nucleotides matching TRBD1. This CDR3 region has 16 residues. Germline V lookup: CDR1 LNHDA, CDR2 SQIVND (reference sequence). Trimming at V came to 5 bases and at J to 4 bases, leaving 11 bases not matched to a gene. The CDR3 DNA follows: TGTGCCAGTAGTCCCCTGACAGGGCCCCTTTACAATGAGCAGTTCTTC. Translated, it gives CASSPLTGPLYNEQFF.

The chain is built from TRBV19 and TRBJ1-2; 7 bases agree with TRBD1. This CDR3 is 15 amino acids long. The V and J ends lost 6 bases and 9 bases, in that order; junction bases with no gene match: 16. The germline gives CDR1 LNHDA, CDR2 SQIVND (reference sequence). The CDR3 DNA sequence: TGTGCCAGTAGCGGGACAGCCCTAGGCTTGTTAAGCTACACCTTC. This translates into CASSGTALGLLSYTF.

The chain employs TRBV11-2 and TRBJ2-5, with TRBD2 matching 7 bases. With 1 base clipped from V and 3 bases from J, the junction kept 8 bases outside the gene matches. The CDR3 consists of 16 residues. CDR1 is SGHAT, CDR2 FQNNGV, per germline. The CDR3: CASSLAILAEKETQYF. The CDR3 region has the DNA TGTGCCAGCAGCTTAGCGATTCTAGCGGAGAAAGAGACCCAGTACTTC. The whole variable domain, filled in from reference TRBV11-2 and TRBJ2-5, reads EAGVAQSPRYKIIEKRQSVAFWCNPISGHATLYWYQQILGQGPKLLIQFQNNGVVDDSQLPKDRFSAERLKGVDSTLKIQPAKLEDSAVYLCASSLAILAEKETQYFGPGTRLLVL.

The rearrangement joins TRBV7-2 to TRBJ2-7, with D perhaps assigned TRBD1 or TRBD2 (6 bases each). The V gene's germline CDR1 is SGHTA and CDR2 FQGNSA. CDR3 length: 15 amino acids. V was shortened by 4 bases and J by 0 bases, with 13 bases between the two germline ends. The chain's CDR3 is CASSSGGPNSYEQYF. The CDR3 bases are TGTGCCAGCAGCTCCGGGGGCCCTAACTCCTACGAGCAGTACTTC.

As DNA, the CDR3 is TGTGCCAGTAGTAGAAACGGTCCCCATGGCTACACCTTC. Translation: CASSRNGPHGYTF. V gene TRBV19 combines with J gene TRBJ1-2; D is ambiguous. The germline V gene encodes CDR1 LNHDA and CDR2 SQIVND (reference sequence). V shed 4 bases and J shed 6 bases, with 12 bases lying between them. CDR3 length equals 13 residues.